Included here is one TCR beta chain sequence, with context. Per the germline V gene, CDR1 is SGDLS and CDR2 is YYNGEE. V was clipped by 3 bases and J by 4 bases, with 17 bases between them. The CDR3 totals 17 residues. This entry comes from a study of CD8 T cells in Susac syndrome. The sequenced target, TCR beta, came from blood CD8+ and CD4+ T cells. Random hexamers were used to reverse transcribe an amount of roughly 0.45 to 1 ug RNA. An immunoSEQ multiplex PCR amplified TCR beta CDR3 over 54 Vbeta and 13 Jbeta. Via MiXCR, TCRdb re-called the immunoSEQ multiplex PCR reads, giving one row per CDR3 protein. The data hold around 140,000 distinct CDR3 sequences, with just under 95% observed a single time.

This TCR came from a human donor with Susac syndrome. The V call is TRBV9, the J call TRBJ1-6, with D possibly TRBD1 on 6 matching bases. Sequencing input: CD4+ T cells from PBMCs. The CDR3 loop reads CASSGGGARGYNSPLHF. The DNA of the CDR3 is TGTGCCAGCAGCGGAGGGGGGGCCAGGGGATATAATTCACCCCTCCACTTT.